The 18 T cell receptor beta chains below all came from one sample that was sequenced in a study of response to subunit inactivated influenza vaccine. Each CDR3 protein gets one entry after TCRdb re-called the RT-PCR reads with MiXCR. There are hundreds of thousands of distinct CDR3 sequences in the sample; approximately 7.7% occur only once, and around 13% lies in the top ten. The sample here was PBMCs from blood, taken less than 30 months after vaccination. The receptor source for this set is a man between 50 and 70 years old who received an inactivated influenza vaccine.

The rearrangement joins TRBV5-6 to TRBJ2-7; no firm D call. The CDR3 is 14 amino acids. The V end lost 0 bases, the J end lost 2 bases, and 9 bases lay between the germline ends. In germline, CDR1 is SGHDT, CDR2 YYEEEE. In nucleotides, the CDR3 is TGTGCCAGCAGCTTGGACGTCAGGCCCTACGAGCAGTACTTC. This gives the protein CASSLDVRPYEQYF.

This sequence joins TRBV7-2 and TRBJ1-1; no firm D call. This CDR3 is 15 amino acids long. CDR1 and CDR2 from the germline V gene are SGHTA and FQGNSA. V lost 1 base and J 0 bases, leaving 9 bases between the germline ends. CDR3 region: CTSSLVGVLNTEAFF. DNA for the CDR3: TGTACCAGCAGCTTAGTTGGGGTTTTGAACACTGAAGCTTTCTTT.

The CDR3, as DNA: TGTGCCATCAGTGGGACGAGGGGTGTGCAAGAGACCCAGTACTTC. This codes for CAISGTRGVQETQYF. V and J are TRBV10-3 and TRBJ2-5; D may correspond to TRBD1 or TRBD2 (5 bases each). The CDR3 sequence is 15 residues long. Germline CDR1 reads ENHRY; CDR2 reads SYGVKD. Trimming stripped 4 bases from V and 2 bases from J, with 14 bases between.

This chain links TRBV23-1 with TRBJ2-1; unclear D gene. TRBV23-1 is marked as an open reading frame, function uncertain. Trimming left V 1 base short and J 9 bases short, with 4 bases between. This CDR3 contains 11 residues. In DNA, the CDR3 is TGCGCCAGCAGTCAATGGTCTGAGCAGTTCTTC. Translated: CASSQWSEQFF.

This sequence joins TRBV7-6 and TRBJ1-4; D gene unclear. The V end lost 1 base, the J end lost 0 bases, and 9 bases lay between the germline ends. Germline CDR1 reads SGHVS; CDR2 reads FNYEAQ. The CDR3 loop spans 16 amino acids. The CDR3, as DNA: TGTGCCAGCAGCTTAGTCCCTGATGCAACTAATGAAAAACTGTTTTTT. As protein: CASSLVPDATNEKLFF.

This clonotype was counted only a few times. The gene calls are TRBV6-2 or TRBV6-3 and TRBJ2-1; possibly TRBD1 for D (6 bases). Trimming stripped 7 bases from V and 3 bases from J, with 13 bases between. Germline CDR1 is MNHEY and CDR2 is SVGEGT. This CDR3 is 14 amino acids long. The CDR3 loop is CASTGEPDYNEQFF. The CDR3 region has the DNA TGTGCCAGCACAGGGGAACCTGACTACAATGAGCAGTTCTTC.

This clonotype was seen many times. The chain has TRBV14 and TRBJ2-3; D uncertain. Between the trimmed V and J ends, which lost 3 bases and 4 bases, there was a span of 2 bases. Germline V gives CDR1 SGHDN, CDR2 FVKESK. The CDR3 spans 11 residues. The CDR3 nucleotides read TGTGCCAGCAGCCACTCAGATACGCAGTATTTT. Its protein product is CASSHSDTQYF.

This sequence joins TRBV29-1 and TRBJ1-2, with D perhaps matching TRBD1 (5 bases). CDR3 length: 12 residues. Trimming removed 2 bases at V and 6 bases at J, with 10 bases between. Germline CDR1 and CDR2: SQVTM and ANQGSEA. DNA of the CDR3: TGCAGCGTTGAAAAGGGGATCCATGGCTACACCTTC. Encoded protein: CSVEKGIHGYTF.

This clonotype occurred many times. This chain joins TRBV6-5 and TRBJ2-1; TRBD2 matches 7 bases. The CDR3 has 11 amino acids. Germline lookup yields CDR1 MNHEY and CDR2 SVGAGI. Trimming took 9 bases from V and 8 from J; bases not matched to a gene: 4. DNA of the CDR3: TGTGCCAGTGGGAGGGCCTATGAGCAGTTCTTC. The encoded protein is CASGRAYEQFF.

In this sample, this clonotype turned up a few times. The rearrangement uses TRBV19 and TRBJ2-1; the D gene could be TRBD1 or TRBD2 (6 bases each). Germline lookup yields CDR1 LNHDA and CDR2 SQIVND (reference sequence). Deletions cut 4 bases from V and 3 bases from J, with 13 bases between. This CDR3 has 15 residues. The chain's CDR3 is CASSTGGGYYNEQFF. In nucleotides, the CDR3 is TGTGCCAGTAGTACTGGAGGGGGGTACTACAATGAGCAGTTCTTC.

V gene TRBV19 combines with J gene TRBJ2-3, with 10 bases matching TRBD1. The ends lost 9 bases at V and 2 bases at J; junction bases unmatched: 5. This CDR3 is built from 14 residues. The V gene's germline CDR1 is LNHDA and CDR2 SQIVND (reference sequence). The CDR3 protein is CASTDRGATDTQYF. The DNA for the CDR3 is TGTGCCAGCACGGACAGGGGGGCCACAGATACGCAGTATTTT.

J is TRBJ2-5 and V is TRBV29-1; TRBD2 might be the D (6 bases). V was trimmed by 4 bases and J by 5 bases, leaving 11 bases between them. The CDR3 has 12 residues. Per germline, CDR1 SQVTM and CDR2 ANQGSEA. CDR3 loop: CSVGRAGETQYF. The CDR3 DNA follows: TGCAGCGTTGGCAGGGCGGGGGAGACCCAGTACTTC.

A few counts support this clonotype. This chain links TRBV20-1 with TRBJ1-2; D gene uncertain. Germline loops: CDR1 DFQATT, CDR2 SNEGSKA (reference sequence). This CDR3 region has 14 residues. The ends were cut back, 0 bases at V and 7 bases at J, with 15 bases in the middle. CDR3 DNA sequence: TGCAGTGCTAGAGATCCTACGGATCTGCGTGGCTACACCTTC. Translation gives CSARDPTDLRGYTF.

CDR3 amino acids: CASSASSGDTDTQYF. Written as DNA, the CDR3 is TGTGCCAGCAGCGCGTCTAGCGGGGACACAGATACGCAGTATTTT. This sequence joins TRBV9 and TRBJ2-3; 9 nucleotides match TRBD2. Germline-derived CDR1 and CDR2 are SGDLS and YYNGEE. Trimming removed 3 bases from V and 2 bases from J; junction bases left unmatched: 4. The CDR3 extends over 15 amino acids.

In its sample, this clonotype was seen many times. This rearrangement joins TRBV6-1 to TRBJ2-5, with D perhaps TRBD2 (5 bases). Germline V CDR1 and CDR2: MNHNS, SASEGT. This CDR3 contains 15 residues. Trimming left V 8 bases short and J 1 base short, with 17 bases between. The CDR3 sequence is CASRQAGHFQETQYF. In nucleotides, the CDR3 is TGTGCCAGCCGTCAGGCGGGCCACTTCCAAGAGACCCAGTACTTC.

This clonotype was detected many times. This chain joins TRBV13 and TRBJ2-7; D might be TRBD1 or TRBD2, each matching 5 bases. The CDR3 loop spans 18 amino acids. Trimming stripped 5 bases from V and 3 bases from J, with 26 bases between. Germline-derived CDR1 and CDR2 are PRHDT and FYEKMQ (reference sequence). CDR3 protein: CASSQLEPTAKGLYEQYF. The DNA of the CDR3 is TGTGCCAGCAGCCAACTAGAACCGACAGCGAAAGGGCTCTACGAGCAGTACTTC.

This chain joins TRBV11-3 and TRBJ2-1; weak D call: TRBD1 (6 bases). Deletions cut 4 bases from V and 5 bases from J, with 15 bases between. Per the germline V gene, CDR1 is SGHNT and CDR2 is YENEEA. This CDR3 spans 15 amino acids. CDR3 amino acids: CASSSGTQTDNEQFF. The CDR3 nucleotides read TGTGCCAGCAGCTCTGGGACACAAACCGACAATGAGCAGTTCTTC. The full variable domain, with the rest looked up from reference TRBV11-3 and TRBJ2-1, is EAGVVQSPRYKIIEKKQPVAFWCNPISGHNTLYWYLQNLGQGPELLIRYENEEAVDDSQLPKDRFSAERLKGVDSTLKIQPAELGDSAVYLCASSSGTQTDNEQFFGPGTRLTVL.

This clonotype was detected many times. The V and J genes are TRBV7-8 and TRBJ2-7, with 9 bases lining up with TRBD1. This CDR3 comprises 17 residues. J lost 1 base, V lost 6 bases, and 13 bases had no gene match. From germline, CDR1 is SGHVS and CDR2 FQNEAQ. CDR3 sequence: CASSPSGTGFPSYEQYF. In nucleotides, the CDR3 is TGTGCCAGCAGTCCGTCAGGGACAGGGTTCCCGTCCTACGAGCAGTACTTC.